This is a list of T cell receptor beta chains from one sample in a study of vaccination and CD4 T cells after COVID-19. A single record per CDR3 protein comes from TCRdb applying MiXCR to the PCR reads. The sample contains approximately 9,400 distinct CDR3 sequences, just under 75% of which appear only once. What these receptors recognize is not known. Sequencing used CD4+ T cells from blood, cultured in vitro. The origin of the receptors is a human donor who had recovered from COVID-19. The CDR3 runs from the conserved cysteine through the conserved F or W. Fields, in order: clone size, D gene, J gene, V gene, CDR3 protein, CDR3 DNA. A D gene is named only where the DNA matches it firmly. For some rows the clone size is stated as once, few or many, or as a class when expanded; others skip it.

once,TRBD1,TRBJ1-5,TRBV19,CASSGTGGDQPQHF,TGTGCCAGTAGCGGGACAGGGGGCGATCAGCCCCAGCATTTT
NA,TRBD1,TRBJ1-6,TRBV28,CASSNRDRVSSPLHF,TGTGCCAGCAGTAACAGGGACAGGGTTAGTTCACCCCTCCACTTT
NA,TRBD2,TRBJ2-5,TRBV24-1,CATSEAGLAFTGTQYF,TGTGCCACCAGTGAGGCGGGACTAGCCTTTACAGGGACCCAGTACTTC
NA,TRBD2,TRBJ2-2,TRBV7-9,CASSMGLAGRRGTGELFF,TGTGCCAGCAGCATGGGACTAGCGGGAAGGCGGGGGACCGGGGAGCTGTTTTTT
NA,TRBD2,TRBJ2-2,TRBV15,CATSRDLAGGGELFF,TGTGCCACCAGCAGAGACCTAGCGGGGGGTGGGGAGCTGTTTTTT
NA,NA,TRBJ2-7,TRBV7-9,CASSALGRRDEQYF,TGTGCCAGCAGCGCATTGGGACGGCGAGACGAGCAGTACTTC
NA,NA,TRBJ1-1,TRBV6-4,CASSDRLGRTTMNTEAFF,TGTGCCAGCAGTGACCGCTTGGGTCGGACAACCATGAACACTGAAGCTTTCTTT
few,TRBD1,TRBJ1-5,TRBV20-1,CSARPGQGPQPQHF,TGCAGTGCTAGGCCCGGACAGGGGCCTCAGCCCCAGCATTTT
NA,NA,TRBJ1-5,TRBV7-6,CASSLATGPNQPQHF,TGTGCCAGCAGCTTAGCGACAGGTCCAAATCAGCCCCAGCATTTT
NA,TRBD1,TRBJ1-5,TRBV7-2,CASSLGLDRGLGQPQHF,TGTGCCAGCAGCTTAGGTCTGGACAGGGGATTGGGTCAGCCCCAGCATTTT
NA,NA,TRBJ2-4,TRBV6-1,CASRATGTKNIQYF,TGTGCCAGCAGGGCAACAGGGACCAAAAACATTCAGTACTTC
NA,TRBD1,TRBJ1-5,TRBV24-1,CATSDPRTGGRNQPQHF,TGTGCCACCAGTGATCCCCGGACAGGGGGGAGGAATCAGCCCCAGCATTTT
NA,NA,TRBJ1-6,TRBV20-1,CSASWGTSRTPSVSYNSPLHF,TGCAGTGCTAGCTGGGGAACCTCAAGGACCCCTAGTGTCTCCTATAATTCACCCCTCCACTTT
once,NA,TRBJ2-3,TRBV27,CASTKGDTQYF,TGTGCCAGCACTAAGGGGGATACGCAGTATTTT
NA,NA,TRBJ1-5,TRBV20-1,CSAKRQRGEQPQHF,TGCAGTGCTAAACGGCAGCGGGGCGAGCAGCCCCAGCATTTT
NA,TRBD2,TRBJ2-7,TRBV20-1,CSARGGEGGLAWSYEQYF,TGCAGTGCTAGAGGGGGGGAGGGGGGACTAGCGTGGTCCTACGAGCAGTACTTC
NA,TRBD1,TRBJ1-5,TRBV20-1,CSARRTGGRQPQHF,TGCAGTGCTAGACGAACAGGGGGCAGACAGCCCCAGCATTTT
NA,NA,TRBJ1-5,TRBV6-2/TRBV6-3,CASSYGVSGNQPQHF,TGTGCCAGCAGTTACGGGGTGAGTGGCAATCAGCCCCAGCATTTT
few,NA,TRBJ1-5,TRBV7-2,CASSLVGNQPQHF,TGTGCCAGCAGCTTAGTAGGGAACCAGCCCCAGCATTTT
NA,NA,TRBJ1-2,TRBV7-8,CASSLVPGGYGYTF,TGTGCCAGCAGCTTAGTACCAGGAGGGTATGGCTACACCTTC
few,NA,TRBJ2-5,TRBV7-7,CASSLGHQETQYF,TGTGCTAGCAGCTTAGGACACCAAGAGACCCAGTACTTC
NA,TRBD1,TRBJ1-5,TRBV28,CASSSAGTGNSNQPQHF,TGTGCCAGCAGTTCCGCCGGGACAGGGAACAGCAATCAGCCCCAGCATTTT
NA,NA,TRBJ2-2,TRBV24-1,CATNRATGELFF,TGTGCCACCAACAGGGCGACCGGGGAGCTGTTTTTT
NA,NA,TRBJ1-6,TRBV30,CAWSVWRIGTNNSPLHF,TGTGCCTGGAGTGTATGGCGTATAGGGACGAACAATTCACCCCTCCACTTT
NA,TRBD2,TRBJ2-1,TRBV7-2,CASSLGAGVGYNEQFF,TGTGCCAGCAGCTTAGGAGCGGGAGTAGGGTACAATGAGCAGTTCTTC
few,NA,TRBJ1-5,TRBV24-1,CATRGAGQPQHF,TGTGCCACCAGGGGGGCGGGTCAGCCCCAGCATTTT
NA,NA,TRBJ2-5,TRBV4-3,CASSQDSLASETQYF,TGCGCCAGCAGCCAAGATTCGCTCGCAAGCGAGACCCAGTACTTC
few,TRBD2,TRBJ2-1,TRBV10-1,CASSETAGGLYNEQFF,TGCGCCAGCAGTGAAACGGCGGGAGGATTGTACAATGAGCAGTTCTTC
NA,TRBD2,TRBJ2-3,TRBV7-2,CASSFSRTSGDTQYF,TGTGCCAGCAGCTTTAGTAGGACTAGCGGGGATACGCAGTATTTT
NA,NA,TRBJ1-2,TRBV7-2,CASSLPPYGYTF,TGTGCCAGCAGCTTACCCCCTTATGGCTACACCTTC
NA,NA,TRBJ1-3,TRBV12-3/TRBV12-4,CASSPSRGNTIYF,TGTGCCAGCAGCCCGTCGAGGGGAAACACCATATATTTT
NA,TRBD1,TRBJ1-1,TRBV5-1,CASREQGYTEAFF,TGCGCCAGCAGGGAACAGGGGTACACTGAAGCTTTCTTT
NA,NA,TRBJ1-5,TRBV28,CASSLGWGQPQHF,TGTGCCAGCAGTTTGGGTTGGGGTCAGCCCCAGCATTTT
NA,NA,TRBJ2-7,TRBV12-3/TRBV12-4,CASTDSFSYEQYF,TGTGCCAGCACGGACAGTTTTTCCTACGAGCAGTACTTC
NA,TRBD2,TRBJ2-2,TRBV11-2,CASSASSSGRRTGELFF,TGTGCCAGCAGCGCCTCATCTAGCGGGAGGAGAACCGGGGAGCTGTTTTTT